Each of the 27 T cell receptor beta chains below was sequenced from the same sample in a study of OX40 agonist ivuxolimab in advanced cancers. Profiled with immunoSEQ multiplex PCR; TCRdb holds only in-frame clones, not every one. The sample includes about 81,000 clones, around nine tenths of them seen just once. Sequences were derived from CD4+ or CD8+ T cells sorted from blood, sampled in a trial of the OX40 agonist ivuxolimab. Source of these receptors: an adult with an advanced solid tumor such as melanoma, head and neck, liver or kidney cancer.

The rearrangement uses TRBV2 and TRBJ2-3; D unclear. The ends were cut back, 7 bases at V and 5 bases at J, with 10 bases in the middle. CDR3 length: 12 residues. Looked up from germline, CDR1 is SNHLY and CDR2 is FYNNEI. CDR3 bases: TGTGCCAGCAAATTAGAAGGAGATACGCAGTATTTT. It codes for CASKLEGDTQYF.

V usage is TRBV29-1 and J usage is TRBJ1-1; D gene ambiguous. Trimming left V 6 bases short and J 1 base short, with 12 bases between. The CDR3 is 13 residues long. The germline V gene encodes CDR1 SQVTM and CDR2 ANQGSEA. CDR3 nucleotides: TGCAGCGTGGCAGCCCAGGAGAACACTGAAGCTTTCTTT. It is translated as CSVAAQENTEAFF.

The V gene is TRBV28, the J gene TRBJ1-3; the match to TRBD1 covers 9 bases. The CDR3 consists of 17 residues. CDR1 is MDHEN, CDR2 SYDVKM, per germline. The trim removed 6 bases at V and 4 bases at J, leaving 13 bases unmatched. CDR3 amino acids: CASSPHLGDRAGNTIYF. The CDR3 DNA sequence: TGTGCCAGCAGCCCCCATTTGGGGGACAGGGCCGGAAACACCATATATTTT.

The CDR3 region has the DNA TGCAGCGTTGAAGTTGTCAGGGCCATGAACACTGAAGCTTTCTTT. It codes for CSVEVVRAMNTEAFF. The chain couples TRBV29-1 to TRBJ1-1; perhaps TRBD1 as D (5 bases). CDR1 and CDR2 (germline): SQVTM, ANQGSEA. This CDR3 has 15 amino acids. With 1 base removed from V and 0 bases from J, the gap between germline ends came to 12 bases.

This clone was picked up one time. The chain recombines TRBV19 with TRBJ1-1; weak D call: TRBD1 (5 bases). V lost 3 bases to trimming and J lost 0 bases, with 8 bases between them. Germline CDR1 LNHDA, CDR2 SQIVND (reference sequence). This CDR3 comprises 14 residues. The chain's CDR3 is CASSISGLNTEAFF. The CDR3 DNA is TGTGCCAGTAGTATTTCAGGGTTGAACACTGAAGCTTTCTTT.

This clone was seen more than once but under ten times. The chain has TRBV18 and TRBJ1-1; D gene ambiguous. This CDR3 comprises 13 residues. The germline gives CDR1 KGHSH, CDR2 LQKENI. Deletions cut 2 bases from V and 4 bases from J, with 8 bases between. The CDR3 coding sequence is TGTGCCAGCTCACCAGCGGCGGGCACTGAAGCTTTCTTT. It encodes CASSPAAGTEAFF.

This clone has a handful of counts. CDR3 nucleotides: TGTGCCAGCTCACCGGGACCCGATGGGGGAAAAGAGACCCAGTACTTC. Translated: CASSPGPDGGKETQYF. This chain uses TRBV18 with TRBJ2-5; tentatively, D is TRBD1 or TRBD2 (5 bases each). The CDR3 contains 16 residues. V shed 3 bases and J shed 3 bases, with 17 bases lying between them. Germline assignment: CDR1 KGHSH and CDR2 LQKENI.

The rearrangement joins TRBV13 to TRBJ1-2; 9 bases map to TRBD1. Germline loops: CDR1 PRHDT, CDR2 FYEKMQ (reference sequence). There are 14 residues in the CDR3. Unmatched junction bases numbered 7, after V lost 5 bases and J lost 6 bases. DNA of the CDR3: TGTGCCAGCAGCCCCCAACAGGGGGCGGATGGCTACACCTTC. This gives the protein CASSPQQGADGYTF.

DNA for the CDR3: TGTGCCAGCAGACGGACAGCGACGGAGACCCAGTACTTC. Residues: CASRRTATETQYF. The chain uses TRBV5-8 and TRBJ2-5; a possible D gene is TRBD1 (6 bases). CDR3 length: 13 amino acids. Trimming removed 5 bases at V and 5 bases at J, with 13 bases between. CDR1 is SGHTS, CDR2 YDEGEE, per germline. Together with reference TRBV5-8 and TRBJ2-5, the CDR3 gives the full variable domain: EAGVTQSPTHLIKTRGQQATLRCSPISGHTSVYWYQQALGLGLQFLLWYDEGEERNRGNFPPRFSGRQFPNYSSELNVNALELEDSALYLCASRRTATETQYFGPGTRLLVL.

This clone has just one count. The chain combines TRBV27 with TRBJ2-2; D gene uncertain. Trimming left V 2 bases short and J 4 bases short, with 20 bases between. CDR3 size: 18 residues. CDR1 and CDR2 from the germline V gene are MNHEY and SMNVEV (reference sequence). Written as DNA, the CDR3 is TGTGCCAGCAGTTTAGAGTTTGGGGTCGGGTCCTCCACCGGGGAGCTGTTTTTT. This codes for CASSLEFGVGSSTGELFF.

The chain is built from TRBV5-4 and TRBJ1-2; the D is unclear. From germline, CDR1 is SGHNT and CDR2 YYREEE (reference sequence). CDR3 length: 13 residues. The V end was cut by 2 bases, the J end by 2 bases, with 7 bases between. This CDR3 is CASSFRTNYGYTF. The CDR3 nucleotides read TGTGCCAGCAGCTTCAGAACGAACTATGGCTACACCTTC.

This rearrangement joins TRBV5-5 to TRBJ1-1, with D tentatively TRBD1 (6 bases). Between the trimmed V and J ends, which lost 2 bases and 5 bases, there was a span of 10 bases. Germline CDR1 reads SGHKS; CDR2 reads YYEKEE (reference sequence). The CDR3 runs 13 residues. The CDR3 DNA reads as TGTGCCAGCAGCTTTAGTCAGGGGACTGAAGCTTTCTTT. This gives the protein CASSFSQGTEAFF.

This clone was detected only once. V and J are TRBV10-3 and TRBJ1-4; no reliable D call. The germline gives CDR1 ENHRY, CDR2 SYGVKD. The CDR3 totals 12 residues. V was shortened by 9 bases and J by 10 bases, with 15 bases between the two germline ends. The CDR3 sequence is CAIRKDRGKLFF. In nucleotides, the CDR3 is TGTGCCATACGTAAAGACCGCGGAAAACTGTTTTTT.

V gene TRBV18 combines with J gene TRBJ2-7; 8 nucleotides line up with TRBD1. Germline-derived CDR1 and CDR2 are KGHSH and LQKENI. The CDR3 is 14 residues long. After removal of 3 bases from V and 3 bases from J, the junction contained 4 bases not matched to a gene. The CDR3 bases are TGTGCCAGCTCACCGGGACAGGAAAACTACGAGCAGTACTTC. Protein sequence: CASSPGQENYEQYF.

This clone has a single count. This rearrangement joins TRBV5-4 to TRBJ1-1; 9 bases match TRBD1. In germline, CDR1 is SGHNT, CDR2 YYREEE (reference sequence). After removal of 4 bases from V and 3 bases from J, the junction contained 4 bases not matched to a gene. The CDR3 has 14 amino acids. CDR3 bases: TGTGCCAGCAGCACTCGGGACAGGGACACTGAAGCTTTCTTT. Translated: CASSTRDRDTEAFF.

This clone was picked up one time. The gene calls are TRBV4-2 and TRBJ2-1, with TRBD2 matching over 11 bases. The CDR3 totals 19 residues. With 0 bases clipped from V and 5 bases from J, the junction kept 12 bases outside the gene matches. The V gene's germline CDR1 is LGHNA and CDR2 YNFKEQ. CDR3 sequence (DNA): TGTGCCAGCAGCCAAGAGACGAGTAGCGGGGGGGGGTTCCACAATGAGCAGTTCTTC. Translated, it gives CASSQETSSGGGFHNEQFF.

This chain links TRBV21-1 with TRBJ1-4; the listed D gene, TRBD1, was not tested against the DNA. TRBV21-1 is a pseudogene. CDR3 length: 14 residues. CDR3 residues: CASSQGARDEKLFF. The CDR3 coding sequence is TGTGCCAGCAGCCAGGGGGCGCGAGATGAAAAACTGTTTTTT.

The rearrangement joins TRBV7-2 to TRBJ2-2, with a tentative D call TRBD2 (6 bases). The CDR3 totals 14 residues. Trimming took 2 bases from V and 7 from J, leaving 11 bases between them. Germline values: CDR1 SGHTA, CDR2 FQGNSA. CDR3 sequence: CASSLIREYGELFF. In nucleotides, the CDR3 is TGTGCCAGCAGCTTAATCCGGGAGTACGGGGAGCTGTTTTTT. Based on the CDR3 plus reference TRBV7-2 and TRBJ2-2, the full variable domain is GAGVSQSPSNKVTEKGKDVELRCDPISGHTALYWYRQSLGQGLEFLIYFQGNSAPDKSGLPSDRFSAERTGGSVSTLTIQRTQQEDSAVYLCASSLIREYGELFFGEGSRLTVL.

The V gene is TRBV7-2, the J gene TRBJ2-5; D might be TRBD2 (7 bases). V was clipped by 1 base and J by 3 bases, with 12 bases between them. CDR1 and CDR2 from the germline V gene are SGHTA and FQGNSA. The CDR3 is made up of 15 amino acids. The DNA of the CDR3 is TGTGCCAGCAGCTTAGGCCTAGGGGGGGAAGAGACCCAGTACTTC. Encoded protein: CASSLGLGGEETQYF.

V is TRBV5-1 and J is TRBJ2-5; 14 nucleotides align to TRBD2. J was trimmed by 4 bases and V by 4 bases; bases with no gene match: 3. Germline V CDR1 and CDR2: SGHRS, YFSETQ. The CDR3 runs 15 residues. The CDR3 protein is CASSPGTSGGETQYF. CDR3 nucleotides: TGCGCCAGCAGCCCCGGGACTAGCGGGGGAGAGACCCAGTACTTC.

The chain employs TRBV11-2 and TRBJ2-1, with TRBD1 matching 9 bases. This CDR3 is built from 15 residues. Germline CDR1 SGHAT, CDR2 FQNNGV. The ends lost 5 bases at V and 6 bases at J; junction bases unmatched: 8. The CDR3 reads CASSPTRDRANEQFF. In DNA, the CDR3 is TGTGCCAGCAGCCCGACCCGGGACAGGGCCAATGAGCAGTTCTTC.

J is TRBJ2-5 and V is TRBV6-4; D not resolved. Germline V CDR1 and CDR2: MRHNA, SNTAGT. The length of the CDR3 is 13 residues. V dropped 3 bases and J dropped 5 bases, with 10 bases sitting between them. CDR3 sequence: CASSEGVRETQYF. In nucleotides, the CDR3 is TGTGCCAGCAGTGAAGGAGTACGGGAGACCCAGTACTTC.

The chain combines TRBV19 with TRBJ2-5; 11 positions agree with TRBD2. CDR1 is LNHDA and CDR2 is SQIVND in the germline V gene (reference sequence). The length of the CDR3 is 19 residues. V lost 3 bases, J lost 1 base, and 13 bases stayed unmatched. CDR3 loop: CASSIELAGVRSFQETQYF. CDR3 nucleotide sequence: TGTGCCAGTAGTATTGAACTAGCGGGGGTGCGATCCTTCCAAGAGACCCAGTACTTC.

The J gene is TRBJ2-7, the V gene TRBV7-6; TRBD2 aligns across 8 bases. The CDR3 runs to 15 residues. V gave up 1 base and J gave up 0 bases; unmatched junction bases: 2. Germline V CDR1 and CDR2: SGHVS, FNYEAQ. CDR3 coding DNA: TGTGCCAGCAGCTTAGGGGGGACTAGCTCCTACGAGCAGTACTTC. This gives the protein CASSLGGTSSYEQYF.

The V gene is TRBV28, the J gene TRBJ1-2, with D tentatively TRBD1 (5 bases). The CDR3 is made up of 15 amino acids. V lost 5 bases and J lost 4, with 17 bases in between. Germline values: CDR1 MDHEN, CDR2 SYDVKM. This CDR3 reads CASSPSRELSYGYTF. CDR3 coding DNA: TGTGCCAGCAGTCCATCCAGGGAATTATCCTATGGCTACACCTTC.

The V gene is TRBV7-2, the J gene TRBJ2-5, with D perhaps TRBD2 (5 bases). This CDR3 is built from 16 residues. Germline CDR1 and CDR2: SGHTA and FQGNSA. Trimming shortened V by 3 bases and J by 6 bases, and 20 bases separated the two germline ends. The CDR3 nucleotides are TGTGCCAGCAGCTTGGGTCCGTTGAGCGGAGGAAAGACCCAGTACTTC. Protein: CASSLGPLSGGKTQYF.

This clone has a count of ten or more. The chain employs TRBV6-1 and TRBJ2-6; D is uncertain. The CDR3 loop spans 15 amino acids. V shed 6 bases and J shed 2 bases, with 11 bases lying between them. Germline values: CDR1 MNHNS, CDR2 SASEGT. The CDR3 protein is CASRATLAGANVLTF. CDR3 coding DNA: TGTGCCAGCAGGGCCACTTTGGCTGGGGCCAACGTCCTGACTTTC.